Shown below are 14 T cell receptor beta chains from a single sample sequenced in a study of cytomegalovirus exposure and HLA in healthy donors. The PCR made use of 60 Vbeta and 13 Jbeta primers. Assay used: immunoSEQ multiplex PCR; TCRdb lists only in-frame clones, some missing. The sample consists of under 150,000 clones, approximately 77% of them appearing once. Input material: PBMCs. These receptors originate from a woman aged 50 to 60 in good health and CMV-seronegative.

The chain combines TRBV7-8 with TRBJ2-7, with D possibly TRBD1 on 6 matching bases. Germline-derived CDR1 and CDR2 are SGHVS and FQNEAQ. V lost 0 bases and J 5 bases, leaving 20 bases between the germline ends. The CDR3 is 17 amino acids. This chain's CDR3 is CASSLAQSRTARHEQYF. The CDR3 nucleotides read TGTGCCAGCAGCTTAGCCCAGAGTCGGACAGCCAGGCACGAGCAGTACTTC.

The gene calls are TRBV7-6 and TRBJ2-2, with 9 bases aligning to TRBD2. Germline V gene data show CDR1 as SGHVS and CDR2 as FNYEAQ. The CDR3 has 16 residues. V lost 2 bases to trimming and J lost 6 bases; unmatched junction nucleotides: 7. The CDR3: CASSLLRTSAAGELFF. The CDR3 DNA follows: TGTGCCAGCAGCTTATTGCGGACTAGCGCCGCCGGGGAGCTGTTTTTT.

The chain uses TRBV5-1 and TRBJ2-7; D perhaps matches TRBD2 (5 bases). This CDR3 is built from 19 residues. Germline loops: CDR1 SGHRS, CDR2 YFSETQ. The V and J ends lost 1 base and 2 bases respectively, with 25 bases between them. Here the CDR3 reads CASSLRGSGSMFGPYEQYF. CDR3 in DNA: TGCGCCAGCAGCTTGCGAGGGTCCGGATCTATGTTTGGCCCCTACGAGCAGTACTTC.

The chain has TRBV7-9 and TRBJ1-2; D ambiguous. This CDR3 region has 13 residues. CDR1 is SEHNR, CDR2 FQNEAQ, per germline (reference sequence). The germline V and J ends were trimmed by 1 base and 2 bases, with 5 bases remaining between them. The CDR3 protein is CASSLGPNYGYTF. The CDR3 region has the DNA TGTGCCAGCAGCTTAGGTCCGAACTATGGCTACACCTTC.

This clone was recorded a few times. This chain joins TRBV7-6 and TRBJ1-1; 9 nucleotides align to TRBD1. This CDR3 spans 17 amino acids. Germline lookup yields CDR1 SGHVS and CDR2 FNYEAQ. V was clipped by 5 bases and J by 3 bases; unmatched bases: 13. The DNA for the CDR3 is TGTGCCAGCAGCCCAGGAGGGATACAGGGGGCGGACACTGAAGCTTTCTTT. It specifies CASSPGGIQGADTEAFF.

This clone was counted once. The rearrangement links TRBV7-3 to TRBJ1-1; the match to TRBD1 covers 8 bases. Trimming cost V 3 bases and J 5 bases; bases outside gene matches: 5. This CDR3 contains 14 residues. Germline loops: CDR1 SGHTA, CDR2 FQGTGA. The CDR3 here is CASSFTGGSTEAFF. CDR3 coding DNA: TGTGCCAGCAGCTTCACAGGGGGGAGTACTGAAGCTTTCTTT.

The chain carries TRBV5-1 and TRBJ2-2, with TRBD2 matching 8 bases. V lost 6 bases to trimming and J lost 4 bases; unmatched junction nucleotides: 8. CDR1 and CDR2 (germline): SGHRS, YFSETQ. The CDR3 extends over 15 amino acids. Here the CDR3 reads CASNREGGSTGELFF. CDR3 DNA sequence: TGCGCCAGCAACCGGGAGGGGGGTTCCACCGGGGAGCTGTTTTTT.

The V and J genes are TRBV6-1 and TRBJ2-7, with 7 bases identical to TRBD1. The V gene end was trimmed by 6 bases and the J gene end by 2 bases; junction bases not matched to a gene: 10. This CDR3 spans 15 amino acids. The germline V gene has CDR1 MNHNS and CDR2 SASEGT. The CDR3 spells CASSSNRGPAYEQYF. The CDR3 DNA follows: TGTGCCAGCAGCTCAAACAGGGGTCCGGCCTACGAGCAGTACTTC.

This clone showed up just once. The gene calls are TRBV29-1 and TRBJ2-5; 9 bases line up with TRBD1. The CDR3 is 14 amino acids. Per the germline V gene, CDR1 is SQVTM and CDR2 is ANQGSEA. Trimming removed 7 bases from V and 4 bases from J; junction bases left unmatched: 10. CDR3 sequence reads: CSAEQGAVGETQYF. DNA of the CDR3: TGCAGCGCCGAACAGGGGGCCGTCGGAGAGACCCAGTACTTC.

The rearrangement uses TRBV7-9 and TRBJ1-5; D possibly corresponds to TRBD1 (6 bases). This CDR3 has 18 amino acids. Germline loops: CDR1 SEHNR, CDR2 FQNEAQ (reference sequence). Trimming pared 2 bases from V and 7 bases from J, leaving 24 bases between. CDR3 sequence (DNA): TGTGCCAGCAGCTTAATTGCAAACAGGGATGATTACGGCCAGCCCCAGCATTTT. Protein: CASSLIANRDDYGQPQHF.

J is TRBJ2-5 and V is TRBV5-1; TRBD1 matches at 8 bases. The V gene end was trimmed by 0 bases and the J gene end by 4 bases; junction bases not matched to a gene: 11. Germline V gene sequence: CDR1 SGHRS, CDR2 YFSETQ. CDR3 length: 17 amino acids. CDR3 in amino acids: CASSLARQGAFGETQYF. In DNA form, the CDR3 reads TGCGCCAGCAGCTTGGCCAGGCAGGGGGCTTTCGGAGAGACCCAGTACTTC.

Ten or more counts support this clone. The J gene is TRBJ1-1, the V gene TRBV2; D unresolved. Germline CDR1 and CDR2: SNHLY and FYNNEI. This CDR3 is 12 amino acids long. V lost 0 bases and J 6 bases, leaving 5 bases between the germline ends. CDR3 DNA sequence: TGTGCCAGCAGTGAAGCCTTCCCTGAAGCTTTCTTT. This sequence encodes CASSEAFPEAFF. Full variable domain (outside the CDR3, taken from reference TRBV2 and TRBJ1-1): EPEVTQTPSHQVTQMGQEVILRCVPISNHLYFYWYRQILGQKVEFLVSFYNNEISEKSEIFDDQFSVERPDGSNFTLKIRSTKLEDSAMYFCASSEAFPEAFFGQGTRLTVV.

To note about this clone: A junction end diverges from the germline sequence, so it may reflect a read error. The chain uses TRBV7-7 and TRBJ2-5; a weak D match, TRBD2 (5 bases). Germline V lookup: CDR1 SSHAT, CDR2 FNYEAQ (reference sequence). The CDR3 sequence is 14 residues long. CDR3 coding DNA: TGTGCTAGCAGCTTAGTACTACGCGGGGAGACCCAGTACTTC. The encoded protein is CASSLVLRGETQYF. Supplemented by reference TRBV7-7 and TRBJ2-5, the full variable domain reads GAGVSQSPRYKVTKRGQDVTLRCDPISSHATLYWYQQALGQGPEFLTYFNYEAQPDKSGLPSDRFSAERPEGSISTLTIQRTEQRDSAMYRCASSLVLRGETQYFGPGTRLLVL.

The rearrangement uses TRBV7-2 and TRBJ1-5, with TRBD1 matching 9 bases. This CDR3 contains 15 residues. V shed 1 base, J shed 7 bases, and the junction held 5 bases outside the gene matches. Germline CDR1 SGHTA, CDR2 FQGNSA. The CDR3 region has the DNA TGTGCCAGCAGCTTAGAGGGACAGGGAAGCCAGCCCCAGCATTTT. This sequence encodes CASSLEGQGSQPQHF.